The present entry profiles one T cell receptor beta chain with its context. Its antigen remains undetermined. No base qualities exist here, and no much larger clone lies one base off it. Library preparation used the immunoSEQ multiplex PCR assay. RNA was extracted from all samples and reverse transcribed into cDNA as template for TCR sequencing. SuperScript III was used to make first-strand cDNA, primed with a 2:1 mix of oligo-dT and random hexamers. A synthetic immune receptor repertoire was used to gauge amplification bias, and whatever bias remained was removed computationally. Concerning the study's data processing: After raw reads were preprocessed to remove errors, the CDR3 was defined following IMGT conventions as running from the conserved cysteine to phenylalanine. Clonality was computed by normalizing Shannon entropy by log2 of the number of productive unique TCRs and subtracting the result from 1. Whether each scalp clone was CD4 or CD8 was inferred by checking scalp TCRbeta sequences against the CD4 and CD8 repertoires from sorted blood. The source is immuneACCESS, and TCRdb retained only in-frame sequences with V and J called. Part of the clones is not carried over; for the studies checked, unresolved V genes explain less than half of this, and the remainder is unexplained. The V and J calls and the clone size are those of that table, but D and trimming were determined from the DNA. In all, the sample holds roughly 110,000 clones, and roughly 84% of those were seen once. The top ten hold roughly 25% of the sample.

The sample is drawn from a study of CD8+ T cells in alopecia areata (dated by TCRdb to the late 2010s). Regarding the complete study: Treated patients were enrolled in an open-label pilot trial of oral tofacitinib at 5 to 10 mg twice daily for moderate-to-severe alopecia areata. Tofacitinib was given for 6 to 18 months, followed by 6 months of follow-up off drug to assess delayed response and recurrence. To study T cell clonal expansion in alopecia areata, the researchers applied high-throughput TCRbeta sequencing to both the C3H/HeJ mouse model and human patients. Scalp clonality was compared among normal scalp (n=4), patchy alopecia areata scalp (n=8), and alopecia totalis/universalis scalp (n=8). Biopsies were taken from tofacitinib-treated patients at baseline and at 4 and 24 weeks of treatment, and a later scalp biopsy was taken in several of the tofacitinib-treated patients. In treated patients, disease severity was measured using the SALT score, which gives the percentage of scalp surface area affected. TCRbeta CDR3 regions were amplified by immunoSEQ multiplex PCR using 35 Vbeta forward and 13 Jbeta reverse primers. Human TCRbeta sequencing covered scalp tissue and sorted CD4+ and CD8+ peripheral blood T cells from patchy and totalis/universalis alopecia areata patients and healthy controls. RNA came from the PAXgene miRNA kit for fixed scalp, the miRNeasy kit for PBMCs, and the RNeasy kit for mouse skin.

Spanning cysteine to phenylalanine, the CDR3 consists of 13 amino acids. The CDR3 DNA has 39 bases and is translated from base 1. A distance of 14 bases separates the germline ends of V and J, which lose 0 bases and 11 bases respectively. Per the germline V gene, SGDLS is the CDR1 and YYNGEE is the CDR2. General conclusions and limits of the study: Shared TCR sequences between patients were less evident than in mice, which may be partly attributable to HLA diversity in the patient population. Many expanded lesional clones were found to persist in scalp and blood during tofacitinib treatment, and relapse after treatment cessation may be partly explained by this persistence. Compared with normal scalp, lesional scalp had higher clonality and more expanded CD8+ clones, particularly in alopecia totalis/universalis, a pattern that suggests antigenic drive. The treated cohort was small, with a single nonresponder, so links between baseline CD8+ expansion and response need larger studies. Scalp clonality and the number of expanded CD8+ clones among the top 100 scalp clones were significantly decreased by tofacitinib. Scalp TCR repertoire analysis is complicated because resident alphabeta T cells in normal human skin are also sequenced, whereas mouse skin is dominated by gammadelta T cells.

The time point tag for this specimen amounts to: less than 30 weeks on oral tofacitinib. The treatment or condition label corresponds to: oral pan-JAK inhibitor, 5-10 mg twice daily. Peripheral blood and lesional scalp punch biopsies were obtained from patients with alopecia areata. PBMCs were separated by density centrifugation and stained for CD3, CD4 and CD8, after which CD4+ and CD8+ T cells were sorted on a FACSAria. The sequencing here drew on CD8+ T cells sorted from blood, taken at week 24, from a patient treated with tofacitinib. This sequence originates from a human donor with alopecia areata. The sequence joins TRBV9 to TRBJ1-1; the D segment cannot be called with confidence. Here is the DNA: TGTGCCAGCAGCGTAGAAGGGCAGGCGGAGGCTTTCTTT. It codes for CASSVEGQAEAFF.